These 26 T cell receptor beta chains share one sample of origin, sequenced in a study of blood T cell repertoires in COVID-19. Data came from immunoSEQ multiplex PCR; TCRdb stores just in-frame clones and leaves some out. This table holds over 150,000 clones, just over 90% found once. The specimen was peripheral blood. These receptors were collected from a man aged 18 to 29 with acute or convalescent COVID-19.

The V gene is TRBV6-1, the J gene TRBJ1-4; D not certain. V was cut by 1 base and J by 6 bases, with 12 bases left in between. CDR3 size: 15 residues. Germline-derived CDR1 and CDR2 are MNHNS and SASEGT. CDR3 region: CASSEGEGRYEKLFF. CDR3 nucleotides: TGTGCCAGCAGTGAAGGGGAGGGTCGTTATGAAAAACTGTTTTTT.

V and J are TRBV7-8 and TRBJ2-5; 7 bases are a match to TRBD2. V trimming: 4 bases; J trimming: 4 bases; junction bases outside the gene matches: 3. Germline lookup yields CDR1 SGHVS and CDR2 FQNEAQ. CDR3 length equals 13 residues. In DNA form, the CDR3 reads TGTGCCAGCAGCTCCCGACTAGCAGAGACCCAGTACTTC. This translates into CASSSRLAETQYF.

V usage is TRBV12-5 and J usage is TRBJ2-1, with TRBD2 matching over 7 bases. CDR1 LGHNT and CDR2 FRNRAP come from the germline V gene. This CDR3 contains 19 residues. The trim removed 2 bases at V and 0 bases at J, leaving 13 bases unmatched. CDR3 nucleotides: TGTGCTAGTGGTTTGACCCTAGGGAGCGGGGACCTCTCCTACAATGAGCAGTTCTTC. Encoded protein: CASGLTLGSGDLSYNEQFF.

The CDR3 here is CAWSPRHRTGKYEQYF. The DNA of the CDR3 is TGTGCCTGGAGTCCCAGGCATCGGACAGGGAAATACGAGCAGTACTTC. This chain connects TRBV30 to TRBJ2-7, with 8 positions matching TRBD1. V gave up 2 bases and J gave up 4 bases; unmatched junction bases: 13. Germline-derived CDR1 and CDR2 are GTSNPN and SVGIG (reference sequence). The CDR3 contains 16 residues.

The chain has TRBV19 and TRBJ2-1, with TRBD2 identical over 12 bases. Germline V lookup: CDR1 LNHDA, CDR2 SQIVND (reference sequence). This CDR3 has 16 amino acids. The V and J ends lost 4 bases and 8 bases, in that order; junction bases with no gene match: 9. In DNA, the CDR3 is TGTGCCAGTAGTAATCTAGCGGGAGGGCCTATCCATGAGCAGTTCTTC. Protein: CASSNLAGGPIHEQFF.

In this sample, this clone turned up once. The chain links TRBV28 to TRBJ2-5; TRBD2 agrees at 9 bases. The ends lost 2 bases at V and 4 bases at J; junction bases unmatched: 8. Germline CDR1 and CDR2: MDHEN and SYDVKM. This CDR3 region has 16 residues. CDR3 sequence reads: CASSLPSGSGRETQYF. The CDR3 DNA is TGTGCCAGCAGTTTACCTTCGGGTAGCGGGAGAGAGACCCAGTACTTC.

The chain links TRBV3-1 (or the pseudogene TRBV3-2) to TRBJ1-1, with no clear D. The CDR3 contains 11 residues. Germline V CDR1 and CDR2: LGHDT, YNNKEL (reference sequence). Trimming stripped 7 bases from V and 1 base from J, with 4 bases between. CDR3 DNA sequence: TGTGCCAGCAAGCGGAACACTGAAGCTTTCTTT. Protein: CASKRNTEAFF.

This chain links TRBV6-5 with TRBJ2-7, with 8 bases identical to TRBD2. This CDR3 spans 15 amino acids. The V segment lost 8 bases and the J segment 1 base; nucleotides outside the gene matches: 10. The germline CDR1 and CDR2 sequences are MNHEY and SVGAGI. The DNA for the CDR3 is TGTGCCAGCCGAGTAGAACTAGCGGTGTCCTACGAGCAGTACTTC. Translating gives CASRVELAVSYEQYF.

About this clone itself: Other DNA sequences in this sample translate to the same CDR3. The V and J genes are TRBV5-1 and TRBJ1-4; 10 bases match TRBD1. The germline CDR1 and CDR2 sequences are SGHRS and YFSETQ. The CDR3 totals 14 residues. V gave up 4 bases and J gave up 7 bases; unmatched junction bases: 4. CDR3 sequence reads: CASSRGQGSEKLFF. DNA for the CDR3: TGCGCCAGCAGCCGGGGACAGGGGAGTGAAAAACTGTTTTTT.

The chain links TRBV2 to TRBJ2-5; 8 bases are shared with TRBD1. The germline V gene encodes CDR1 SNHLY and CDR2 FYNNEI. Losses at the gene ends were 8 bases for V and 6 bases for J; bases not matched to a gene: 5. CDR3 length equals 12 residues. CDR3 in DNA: TGTGCCAGCCGACAGGGGTCGAAGACCCAGTACTTC. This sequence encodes CASRQGSKTQYF.

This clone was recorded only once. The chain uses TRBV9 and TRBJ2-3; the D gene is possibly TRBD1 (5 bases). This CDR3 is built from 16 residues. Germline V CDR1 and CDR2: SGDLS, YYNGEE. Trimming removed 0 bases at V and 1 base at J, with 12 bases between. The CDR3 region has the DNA TGTGCCAGCAGCGTAGAGGGGTTTCAGGGCACAGATACGCAGTATTTT. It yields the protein CASSVEGFQGTDTQYF.

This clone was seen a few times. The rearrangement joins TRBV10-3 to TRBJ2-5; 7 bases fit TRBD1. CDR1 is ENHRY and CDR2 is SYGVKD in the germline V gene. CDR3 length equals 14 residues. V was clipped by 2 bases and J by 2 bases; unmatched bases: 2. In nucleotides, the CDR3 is TGTGCCATCAGTGAGATGGGACAGCAAGAGACCCAGTACTTC. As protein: CAISEMGQQETQYF.

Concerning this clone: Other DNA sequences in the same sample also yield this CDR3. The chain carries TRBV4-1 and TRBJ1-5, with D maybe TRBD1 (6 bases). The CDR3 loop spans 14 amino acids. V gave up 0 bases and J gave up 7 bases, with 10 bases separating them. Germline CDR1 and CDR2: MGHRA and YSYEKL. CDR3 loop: CASSQDRGRQPQHF. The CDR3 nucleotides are TGCGCCAGCAGCCAAGACAGGGGACGACAGCCCCAGCATTTT.

This CDR3 reads CASSGTFGPNEKLFF. The CDR3 coding sequence is TGTGCCAGCAGTGGGACATTTGGTCCTAATGAAAAACTGTTTTTT. The V and J genes are TRBV25-1 and TRBJ1-4, with D maybe TRBD1 (5 bases). V lost 4 bases and J lost 3, with 12 bases in between. There are 15 residues in the CDR3. Germline CDR1 MGHDK, CDR2 SYGVNS.

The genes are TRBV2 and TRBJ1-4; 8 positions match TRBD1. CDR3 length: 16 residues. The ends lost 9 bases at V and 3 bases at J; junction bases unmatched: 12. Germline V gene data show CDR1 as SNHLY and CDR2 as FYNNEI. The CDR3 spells CASRQGLAIANEKLFF. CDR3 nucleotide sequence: TGTGCCAGTCGACAGGGGTTGGCGATAGCTAATGAAAAACTGTTTTTT.

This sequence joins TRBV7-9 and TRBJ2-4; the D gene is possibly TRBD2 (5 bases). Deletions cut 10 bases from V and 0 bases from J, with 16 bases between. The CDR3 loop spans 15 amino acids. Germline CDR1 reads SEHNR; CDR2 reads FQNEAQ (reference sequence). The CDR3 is CATSGSHLAKNIQYF. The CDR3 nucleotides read TGTGCCACCTCGGGGTCACACCTAGCCAAAAACATTCAGTACTTC.

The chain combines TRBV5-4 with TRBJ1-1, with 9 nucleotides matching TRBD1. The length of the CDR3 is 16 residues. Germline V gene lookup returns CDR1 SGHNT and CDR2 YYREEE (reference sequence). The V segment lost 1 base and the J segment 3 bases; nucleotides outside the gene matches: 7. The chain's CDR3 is CASSLPGTGKHTEAFF. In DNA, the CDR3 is TGTGCCAGCAGCTTGCCCGGGACAGGGAAGCACACTGAAGCTTTCTTT.

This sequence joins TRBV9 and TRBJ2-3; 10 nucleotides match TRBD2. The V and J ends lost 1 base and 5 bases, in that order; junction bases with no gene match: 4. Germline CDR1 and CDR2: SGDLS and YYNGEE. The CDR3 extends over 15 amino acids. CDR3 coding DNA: TGTGCCAGCAGCGTACGGACTAGCGGACAAGATACGCAGTATTTT. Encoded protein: CASSVRTSGQDTQYF. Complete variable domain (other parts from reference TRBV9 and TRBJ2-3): DSGVTQTPKHLITATGQRVTLRCSPRSGDLSVYWYQQSLDQGLQFLIQYYNGEERAKGNILERFSAQQFPDLHSELNLSSLELGDSALYFCASSVRTSGQDTQYFGPGTRLTVL.

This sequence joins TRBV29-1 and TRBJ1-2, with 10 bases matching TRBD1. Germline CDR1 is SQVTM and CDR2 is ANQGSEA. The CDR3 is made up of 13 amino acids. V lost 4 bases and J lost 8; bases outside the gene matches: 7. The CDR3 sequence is CSVAETGGNGYTF. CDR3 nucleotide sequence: TGCAGCGTTGCGGAGACAGGGGGCAACGGCTACACCTTC.

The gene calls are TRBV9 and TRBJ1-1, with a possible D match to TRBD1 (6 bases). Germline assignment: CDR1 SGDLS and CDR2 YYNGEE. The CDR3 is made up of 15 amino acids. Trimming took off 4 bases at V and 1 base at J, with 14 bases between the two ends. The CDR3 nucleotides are TGTGCCAGCAGCCCTTCTAGGGGGTCGAACACTGAAGCTTTCTTT. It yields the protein CASSPSRGSNTEAFF.

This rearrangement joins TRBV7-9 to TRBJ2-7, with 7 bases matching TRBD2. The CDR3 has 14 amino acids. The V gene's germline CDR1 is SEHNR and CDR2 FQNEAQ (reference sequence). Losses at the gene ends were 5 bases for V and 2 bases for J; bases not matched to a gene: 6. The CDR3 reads CASSPRDYAYEQYF. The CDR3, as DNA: TGTGCCAGCAGCCCACGGGACTACGCCTACGAGCAGTACTTC.

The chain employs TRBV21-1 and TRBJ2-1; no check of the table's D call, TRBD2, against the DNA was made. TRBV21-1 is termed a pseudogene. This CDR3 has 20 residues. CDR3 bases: TGTGCCAGCAGCAAAGACGGGGAGACTAGCGGGAGTTTTTCCTACAATGAGCAGTTCTTC. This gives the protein CASSKDGETSGSFSYNEQFF.

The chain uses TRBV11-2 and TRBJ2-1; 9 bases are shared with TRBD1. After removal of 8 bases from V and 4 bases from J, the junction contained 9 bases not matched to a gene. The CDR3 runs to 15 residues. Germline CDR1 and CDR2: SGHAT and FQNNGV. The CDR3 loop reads CASGGTTGGYNEQFF. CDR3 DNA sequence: TGTGCCAGCGGTGGGACGACAGGGGGGTACAATGAGCAGTTCTTC. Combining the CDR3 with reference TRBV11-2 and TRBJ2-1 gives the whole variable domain EAGVAQSPRYKIIEKRQSVAFWCNPISGHATLYWYQQILGQGPKLLIQFQNNGVVDDSQLPKDRFSAERLKGVDSTLKIQPAKLEDSAVYLCASGGTTGGYNEQFFGPGTRLTVL.

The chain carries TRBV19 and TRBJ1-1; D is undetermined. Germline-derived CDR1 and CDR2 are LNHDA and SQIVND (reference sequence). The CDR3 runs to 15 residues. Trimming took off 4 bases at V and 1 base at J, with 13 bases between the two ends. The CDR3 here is CASSRSVFANTEAFF. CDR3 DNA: TGTGCCAGTAGTAGATCAGTGTTTGCGAACACTGAAGCTTTCTTT.

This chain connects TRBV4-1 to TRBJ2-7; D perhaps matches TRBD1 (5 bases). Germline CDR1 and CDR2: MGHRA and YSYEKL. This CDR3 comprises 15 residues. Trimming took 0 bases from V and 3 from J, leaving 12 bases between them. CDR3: CASSQDQTEYYEQYF. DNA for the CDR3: TGCGCCAGCAGCCAAGATCAGACAGAGTACTACGAGCAGTACTTC.

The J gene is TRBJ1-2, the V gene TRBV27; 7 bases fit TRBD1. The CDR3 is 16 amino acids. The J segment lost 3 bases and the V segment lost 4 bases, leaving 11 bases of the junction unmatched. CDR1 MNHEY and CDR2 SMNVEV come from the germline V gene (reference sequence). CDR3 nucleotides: TGTGCCAGCAGTTCCCACCCGACAGGGCGGGACTATGGCTACACCTTC. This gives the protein CASSSHPTGRDYGYTF.